A single sample gave rise to the 21 T cell receptor beta chains below, sequenced in a study of read filtering for tumor transcriptome and immune sequencing. Molecular barcoded adaptors covering alpha/delta and beta/gamma chains were used on 400 to 450 ng RNA. MiXCR, applied by TCRdb to the reads, yields one record per CDR3 protein. This table has more than 20,000 distinct CDR3 sequences, around a fifth appearing once. The sequencing sample was made of a population of CD138-negative cells sorted from bone marrow. The receptors derive from a donor aged 40 or over with multiple myeloma.

J is TRBJ1-1 and V is TRBV3-1; no firm D call. V lost 0 bases, J lost 7 bases, and 3 bases lay in between. CDR1 is LGHDT, CDR2 YNNKEL, per germline (reference sequence). The CDR3 has 11 residues. The chain's CDR3 is CASSQDFEAFF. DNA for the CDR3: TGTGCCAGCAGCCAAGACTTTGAAGCTTTCTTT.

This clonotype was detected many times. This chain uses TRBV6-6 with TRBJ2-2; weak D call: TRBD2 (6 bases). CDR1 is MNHNY and CDR2 is SVGAGI in the germline V gene (reference sequence). The V end was cut by 7 bases, the J end by 4 bases, with 13 bases between. There are 14 residues in the CDR3. CDR3 region: CASTEGGVTGELFF. The CDR3 nucleotides read TGTGCCAGCACCGAAGGAGGGGTCACCGGGGAGCTGTTTTTT.

This clonotype was counted between two and nine times. The rearrangement links TRBV28 to TRBJ2-3, with TRBD2 matching 7 bases. V dropped 6 bases and J dropped 1; count of bases not matched to a gene: 7. The CDR3 extends over 15 amino acids. CDR1 is MDHEN and CDR2 is SYDVKM in the germline V gene. In DNA form, the CDR3 reads TGTGCCAGCAGACTGAGCGGGGCGCGCACAGATACGCAGTATTTT. This gives the protein CASRLSGARTDTQYF.

This clonotype has just a few counts. The genes are TRBV20-1 and TRBJ2-5; 8 bases map to TRBD1. This CDR3 is built from 12 residues. CDR1 is DFQATT, CDR2 SNEGSKA, per germline (reference sequence). With 7 bases clipped from V and 2 bases from J, the junction kept 3 bases outside the gene matches. The CDR3 nucleotides read TGCAGTGTCCACAGGGGGCAAGAGACCCAGTACTTC. Amino acid sequence: CSVHRGQETQYF.

This clonotype was detected only a few times. V gene TRBV20-1 combines with J gene TRBJ2-5; D tentatively fits TRBD1 or TRBD2 (6 bases each). CDR3 size: 14 residues. Germline V gene data show CDR1 as DFQATT and CDR2 as SNEGSKA (reference sequence). V shed 1 base and J shed 4 bases, with 13 bases lying between them. The CDR3 here is CSARVGGGGETQYF. In DNA form, the CDR3 reads TGCAGTGCTAGAGTCGGGGGCGGTGGAGAGACCCAGTACTTC.

On this clonotype: This clone may be a read error of a much larger clone one base away. The CDR3 coding sequence is TGTGCCAGCAGCCTTCTTGATGAAGCTTCCTTT. Its protein is CASSLLDEASF. V and J are TRBV7-9 and TRBJ1-1; D gene ambiguous. Germline lookup yields CDR1 SEHNR and CDR2 FQNEAQ (reference sequence). There are 11 residues in the CDR3.

This clonotype was recorded at least ten times. The chain recombines TRBV18 with TRBJ1-1; 7 bases are a match to TRBD1. The trim removed 2 bases at V and 10 bases at J, leaving 22 bases unmatched. CDR3 length: 18 residues. Germline loops: CDR1 KGHSH, CDR2 LQKENI. CDR3 sequence (DNA): TGTGCCAGCTCACCAAGTCAATTTCGTCCAGAACAGGGGATAGGAGCTTTCTTT. As protein: CASSPSQFRPEQGIGAFF.

A note on this clonotype: Compared with germline, one end of the junction differs, possibly owing to a read error. The chain is built from TRBV7-9 and TRBJ1-1; the D is unclear. Germline CDR1 reads SEHNR; CDR2 reads FQNEAQ (reference sequence). The CDR3 totals 15 residues. CDR3 sequence reads: CASSQISWPNTEALF. CDR3 nucleotides: TGTGCCAGCAGCCAAATATCGTGGCCCAACACTGAAGCTCTCTTT.

The chain is built from TRBV2 and TRBJ1-6; the D is unclear. Germline V lookup: CDR1 SNHLY, CDR2 FYNNEI. The CDR3 length is 14 residues. V lost 4 bases to trimming and J lost 9 bases, with 13 bases between them. The chain's CDR3 is CASSVAGKRSPLHF. In DNA form, the CDR3 reads TGTGCCAGCAGTGTGGCGGGGAAACGTTCACCCCTCCACTTT.

This clonotype was picked up many times. At one end the junction does not follow the germline gene, possibly because of a read error. V gene TRBV2 combines with J gene TRBJ2-1; D may be TRBD1 or TRBD2 (5 bases each). CDR1 is SNHLY and CDR2 is FYNNEI in the germline V gene. The CDR3 loop spans 17 amino acids. The CDR3 DNA sequence: TGTGCCAGCAGCGAAGTGCGCCGGGACCGCTCCTACAATGAGCAGTTCTTC. Protein sequence: CASSEVRRDRSYNEQFF.

Concerning this clonotype itself: A read error may be the cause here, since a much bigger clone is one base away. This sequence joins TRBV12-3 or TRBV12-4 and TRBJ2-3; 10 nucleotides align to TRBD2. V shed 4 bases and J 4 bases; nucleotides not matched to a gene: 17. The CDR3 is made up of 19 amino acids. CDR3: CASSSIGTSEGGDPDTQYF. The DNA of the CDR3 is TGTGCCAGCAGTTCTATTGGGACTAGCGAGGGGGGGGACCCAGATACGCAGTATTTT.

This clonotype was observed at least ten times. The V call is TRBV7-3, the J call TRBJ1-1; D not resolved. Trimming removed 3 bases from V and 4 bases from J, with 12 bases in between. This CDR3 is built from 14 residues. Germline V gives CDR1 SGHTA, CDR2 FQGTGA. In DNA, the CDR3 is TGTGCCAGCAGCTTGGGAGGATCGGCCACTGAAGCTTTCTTT. Translation: CASSLGGSATEAFF.

This clonotype appeared many times. V is TRBV10-3 and J is TRBJ2-2; D is perhaps TRBD2 (5 bases). The CDR3 covers 14 residues. Trimming shortened V by 10 bases and J by 4 bases, and 16 bases separated the two germline ends. Germline loops: CDR1 ENHRY, CDR2 SYGVKD. Here the CDR3 reads CATGEGASTGELFF. DNA of the CDR3: TGTGCCACCGGCGAGGGAGCGAGCACCGGGGAGCTGTTTTTT.

This clonotype appeared a few times. V usage is TRBV20-1 and J usage is TRBJ2-5; 10 nucleotides align to TRBD2. The J segment lost 5 bases and the V segment lost 1 base, leaving 7 bases of the junction unmatched. The germline CDR1 and CDR2 sequences are DFQATT and SNEGSKA (reference sequence). The CDR3 has 15 residues. This CDR3 reads CSARASGGRGETQYF. The CDR3 nucleotides are TGCAGTGCTAGAGCTAGCGGGGGCAGAGGGGAGACCCAGTACTTC.

The chain uses TRBV7-9 and TRBJ2-7; 8 bases match TRBD2. Trimming cost V 5 bases and J 6 bases; bases outside gene matches: 6. The germline gives CDR1 SEHNR, CDR2 FQNEAQ (reference sequence). The CDR3 length is 13 residues. The CDR3: CASSPPAGAEQYF. CDR3 nucleotide sequence: TGTGCCAGCAGCCCTCCAGCGGGAGCCGAGCAGTACTTC.

In this sample, this clonotype turned up many times. The chain uses TRBV24-1 and TRBJ2-1, with D maybe TRBD2 (5 bases). Per the germline V gene, CDR1 is KGHDR and CDR2 is SFDVKD. Trimming took off 5 bases at V and 8 bases at J, with 9 bases between the two ends. The CDR3 sequence is 12 residues long. CDR3 sequence reads: CATSVSGYEQFF. CDR3 nucleotide sequence: TGTGCCACCAGTGTGTCGGGGTATGAGCAGTTCTTC.

V usage is TRBV5-1 and J usage is TRBJ1-2; no reliable D call. Germline-derived CDR1 and CDR2 are SGHRS and YFSETQ. Trimming removed 2 bases at V and 0 bases at J, with 11 bases between. CDR3 length: 15 amino acids. Written as DNA, the CDR3 is TGCGCCAGCAGCTTAAGTCACGGGTCTAACTATGGCTACACCTTC. Amino acids: CASSLSHGSNYGYTF. The whole variable domain, filled in from reference TRBV5-1 and TRBJ1-2, reads KAGVTQTPRYLIKTRGQQVTLSCSPISGHRSVSWYQQTPGQGLQFLFEYFSETQRNKGNFPGRFSGRQFSNSRSEMNVSTLELGDSALYLCASSLSHGSNYGYTFGSGTRLTVV.

With respect to this clonotype: Likely a read error: the CDR3 ends without its conserved phenylalanine or tryptophan. The rearrangement links TRBV3-1 to TRBJ2-1, with D tentatively TRBD1 (5 bases). CDR1 LGHDT and CDR2 YNNKEL come from the germline V gene (reference sequence). The CDR3 loop spans 13 amino acids. V lost 4 bases and J lost 8, with 12 bases in between. The CDR3 DNA is TGTGCCAGCAGCCGTCCAGGGAACGATGAGCAGTTCCTC. As protein: CASSRPGNDEQFL.

This clonotype was seen at least ten times. CDR3 amino acids: CASNSNTRSWAPHYGYTF. The CDR3 bases are TGTGCCAGCAACTCAAACACTAGGTCCTGGGCCCCACACTATGGCTACACCTTC. The chain has TRBV5-5 and TRBJ1-2, with D hard to call. The CDR3 is 18 amino acids. With 6 bases removed from V and 3 bases from J, the gap between germline ends came to 27 bases. The germline CDR1 and CDR2 sequences are SGHKS and YYEKEE (reference sequence).

As to this clonotype: A single base separates this from a much larger clone, so it may be a read error. CDR3 in amino acids: CASRERDSGAFF. CDR3 DNA: TGTGCCAGCAGGGAGAGAGATTCTGGAGCTTTCTTT. This sequence joins TRBV28 and TRBJ1-1; D remains ambiguous. The CDR3 extends over 12 amino acids. V lost 6 bases and J lost 10, with 15 bases in between. The germline V gene has CDR1 MDHEN and CDR2 SYDVKM.

The V gene is TRBV6-1, the J gene TRBJ2-6, with a possible D match to TRBD2 (5 bases). The CDR3 has 15 amino acids. The germline gives CDR1 MNHNS, CDR2 SASEGT. The ends were cut back, 7 bases at V and 4 bases at J, with 14 bases in the middle. The CDR3, as DNA: TGTGCCAGCATGGACTTTGTTGCGGGGGCCAACGTCCTGACTTTC. This codes for CASMDFVAGANVLTF.